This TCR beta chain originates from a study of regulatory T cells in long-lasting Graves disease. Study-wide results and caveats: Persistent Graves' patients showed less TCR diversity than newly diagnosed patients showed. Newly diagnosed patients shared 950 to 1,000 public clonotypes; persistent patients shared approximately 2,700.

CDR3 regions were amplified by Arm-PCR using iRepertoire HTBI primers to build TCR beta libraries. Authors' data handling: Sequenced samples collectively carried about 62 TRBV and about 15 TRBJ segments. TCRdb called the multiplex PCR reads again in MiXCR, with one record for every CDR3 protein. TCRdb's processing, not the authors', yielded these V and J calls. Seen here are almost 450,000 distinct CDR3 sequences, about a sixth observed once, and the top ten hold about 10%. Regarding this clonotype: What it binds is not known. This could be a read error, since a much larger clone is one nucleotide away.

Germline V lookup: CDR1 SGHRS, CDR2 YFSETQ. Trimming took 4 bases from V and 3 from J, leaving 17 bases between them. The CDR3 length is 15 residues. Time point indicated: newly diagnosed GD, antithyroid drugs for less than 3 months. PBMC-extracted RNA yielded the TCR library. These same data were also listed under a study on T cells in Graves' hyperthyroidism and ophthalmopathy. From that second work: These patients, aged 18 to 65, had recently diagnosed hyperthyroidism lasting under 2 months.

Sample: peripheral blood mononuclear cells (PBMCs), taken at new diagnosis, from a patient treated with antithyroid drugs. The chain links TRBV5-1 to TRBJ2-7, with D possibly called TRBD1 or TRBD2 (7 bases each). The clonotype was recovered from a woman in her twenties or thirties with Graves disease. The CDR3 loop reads CASSELGRGGYEQYF. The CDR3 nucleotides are TGCGCCAGCAGCGAACTGGGCAGGGGGGGCTACGAGCAGTACTTC.